The 8 T cell receptor beta chains reported below all come from one sample, sequenced in a study of cytomegalovirus exposure and HLA in healthy donors. PCR involved 60 Vbeta and 13 Jbeta primers. The table came from immunoSEQ multiplex PCR; TCRdb's copy has only in-frame clones and leaves some out. The table has about 120,000 clones, more than 60% seen once; the top ten hold 1.5%. Source material: PBMCs. Source of these receptors: a man between 18 and 35 years old in good health and CMV-seronegative.

This clone was recorded once. This chain uses TRBV7-8 with TRBJ2-1; 12 positions match TRBD2. The germline V gene encodes CDR1 SGHVS and CDR2 FQNEAQ. The CDR3 loop spans 17 amino acids. V gave up 1 base and J gave up 6 bases; unmatched junction bases: 7. CDR3 residues: CASSLGLAGGPGNEQFF. The CDR3, as DNA: TGTGCCAGCAGCTTAGGGCTAGCGGGGGGGCCGGGCAATGAGCAGTTCTTC.

V is TRBV6-1 and J is TRBJ1-2; no reliable D call. The CDR3 totals 11 residues. The germline V gene encodes CDR1 MNHNS and CDR2 SASEGT. The V gene lost 6 bases and the J gene lost 8 bases, with 10 bases spanning the gap. The CDR3 DNA reads TGTGCCAGCAGCCCTCGGAGGGGCTACACCTTC. Amino acids: CASSPRRGYTF.

The J gene is TRBJ1-1, the V gene TRBV6-5; TRBD1 might be the D (6 bases). Germline CDR1 MNHEY, CDR2 SVGAGI. V was pared by 0 bases and J by 1 base, with 12 bases between. The CDR3 length is 16 residues. CDR3 in DNA: TGTGCCAGCAGTTACTCGACTCTGGGGGCGAACACTGAAGCTTTCTTT. Its protein is CASSYSTLGANTEAFF.

The CDR3 DNA reads as TGTGCCAGCAGTTTATCAGGGGTCTACGAGCAGTACTTC. This sequence encodes CASSLSGVYEQYF. The chain is built from TRBV27 and TRBJ2-7, with a tentative D call TRBD1 (5 bases). Between the trimmed V and J ends, which lost 0 bases and 3 bases, there was a span of 6 bases. Germline CDR1 and CDR2: MNHEY and SMNVEV (reference sequence). This CDR3 region has 13 residues.

This chain joins TRBV7-9 and TRBJ1-6; D unresolved. CDR3 size: 14 residues. V lost 2 bases to trimming and J lost 12 bases, with 14 bases between them. CDR1 SEHNR and CDR2 FQNEAQ come from the germline V gene (reference sequence). This CDR3 is CASSLLGSPGPLHF. DNA for the CDR3: TGTGCCAGCAGCTTACTGGGGAGCCCAGGACCCCTCCACTTT.

The CDR3: CASSTKGQGSGGYTF. The CDR3 nucleotides are TGTGCCAGCAGTACAAAGGGACAAGGGTCGGGCGGCTACACCTTC. This chain joins TRBV2 and TRBJ1-2; a weak D match, TRBD1 (6 bases). Germline V gives CDR1 SNHLY, CDR2 FYNNEI. The CDR3 extends over 15 amino acids. The V gene lost 5 bases and the J gene lost 8 bases, with 21 bases spanning the gap.

The V and J genes are TRBV5-1 and TRBJ2-2, with 8 bases fitting TRBD1. The V gene end was trimmed by 4 bases and the J gene end by 5 bases; junction bases not matched to a gene: 10. The CDR3 has 16 amino acids. Per the germline V gene, CDR1 is SGHRS and CDR2 is YFSETQ. This CDR3 reads CASSQTGGIGTGELFF. CDR3 coding DNA: TGCGCCAGCAGCCAAACAGGGGGGATCGGGACCGGGGAGCTGTTTTTT.

This chain links TRBV6-1 with TRBJ2-1, with D possibly matching TRBD1 (5 bases). Germline CDR1 and CDR2: MNHNS and SASEGT. V was trimmed by 1 base and J by 7 bases, leaving 14 bases between them. The CDR3 contains 15 residues. The CDR3 DNA reads as TGTGCCAGCAGTGAAGGTGGGCAGGGTAAAAATGAGCAGTTCTTC. It codes for CASSEGGQGKNEQFF.